This TCR beta chain was profiled in a study of identifying expanded T cells in peripheral blood. Regarding the study as a whole: Variance in clone template counts between roughly 2-week samples significantly increased with total template count across all healthy donors. Technical replicates showed roughly 1.2 changed clones; about 2 weeks about 16; four weeks 19.

As to this clone: Its antigen is unidentified.

Data came from immunoSEQ multiplex PCR; TCRdb stores just in-frame clones and leaves some out. Seen here are 85,000 to 100,000 clones, about 87% observed once, and the top ten hold approximately 4%. Sequencing was performed on blood. The sequence came from a person aged 18 to 70 in good health.

CDR3 DNA sequence: TGCGCCAGCAGCCAACCGGGACGGTTCTACGAGCAGTACTTC. This codes for CASSQPGRFYEQYF. The chain has TRBV4-1 and TRBJ2-7; D assignment may be TRBD1 or TRBD2 (5 bases each). CDR1 MGHRA and CDR2 YSYEKL come from the germline V gene. The CDR3 runs 14 residues. The germline V and J ends were trimmed by 2 bases and 3 bases, with 11 bases remaining between them.